Presented here are 28 T cell receptor beta chains from one specimen sequenced in a study of a mutant IDH1 vaccine in newly diagnosed glioma. The antigens for these receptors are not known. Sequencing used immunoSEQ multiplex PCR; TCRdb keeps in-frame clones, though not all of them. The table lists about 44,000 clones, around 90% of them singletons, with roughly 3.9% in the top ten. Time point in this sample: week 23, last vaccination. In the vaccine, a single dose held 300 ug of the mutant IDH1 20-mer peptide, along with topical imiquimod. The sequencing used PBMCs, collected from a glioma patient whose treatment included an IDH1 peptide vaccine. The receptors were gathered from a man aged 45-60 years with glioma.

This clone was observed a single time. V gene TRBV7-9 combines with J gene TRBJ2-7, with D perhaps matching TRBD2 (5 bases). There are 13 residues in the CDR3. Deletions cut 2 bases from V and 2 bases from J, with 7 bases between. From germline, CDR1 is SEHNR and CDR2 FQNEAQ (reference sequence). The CDR3 loop is CASSLWGAYEQYF. CDR3 DNA: TGTGCCAGCAGCTTATGGGGAGCCTACGAGCAGTACTTC.

The chain uses TRBV29-1 and TRBJ2-1; 8 nucleotides line up with TRBD2. The V gene end was trimmed by 7 bases and the J gene end by 6 bases; junction bases not matched to a gene: 11. CDR1 is SQVTM, CDR2 ANQGSEA, per germline. The CDR3 extends over 14 amino acids. The CDR3 region has the DNA TGCAGCGCACCGCACGGGACTAGTGGCAATGAGCAGTTCTTC. It is translated as CSAPHGTSGNEQFF.

V is TRBV7-9 and J is TRBJ2-1, with 8 bases identical to TRBD2. This CDR3 is 17 amino acids long. Germline lookup yields CDR1 SEHNR and CDR2 FQNEAQ (reference sequence). After removal of 4 bases from V and 2 bases from J, the junction contained 10 bases not matched to a gene. The DNA for the CDR3 is TGTGCCAGCAGCTCCCCTCTACTAGCGGAGACCTACAATGAGCAGTTCTTC. It yields the protein CASSSPLLAETYNEQFF.

The chain is built from TRBV5-6 and TRBJ1-2; D ambiguous. CDR3 size: 11 residues. The germline CDR1 and CDR2 sequences are SGHDT and YYEEEE. Trimming removed 4 bases from V and 3 bases from J, with 4 bases in between. The CDR3 DNA sequence: TGTGCCAGCAGCCTGTACTATGGCTACACCTTC. It codes for CASSLYYGYTF.

The V and J genes are TRBV11-2 and TRBJ2-7, with 8 bases that match TRBD1. Trimming removed 1 base from V and 3 bases from J; junction bases left unmatched: 8. The CDR3 has 16 amino acids. Germline loops: CDR1 SGHAT, CDR2 FQNNGV. CDR3 region: CASSLGIGTGRYEQYF. CDR3 DNA sequence: TGTGCCAGCAGCTTAGGAATAGGGACAGGCCGCTACGAGCAGTACTTC.

This clone has a single count. This rearrangement joins TRBV2 to TRBJ2-7; D is possibly TRBD2 (6 bases). CDR1 is SNHLY, CDR2 FYNNEI, per germline. The CDR3 contains 11 residues. Between the trimmed V and J ends, which lost 8 bases and 2 bases, there was a span of 7 bases. Here the CDR3 DNA reads TGTGCCAGCGTAGCGGCCTACGAGCAGTACTTC. This gives the protein CASVAAYEQYF. Complete variable domain (other parts from reference TRBV2 and TRBJ2-7): EPEVTQTPSHQVTQMGQEVILRCVPISNHLYFYWYRQILGQKVEFLVSFYNNEISEKSEIFDDQFSVERPDGSNFTLKIRSTKLEDSAMYFCASVAAYEQYFGPGTRLTVT.

This chain uses TRBV6-6 with TRBJ2-5; D is ambiguous. The CDR3 covers 11 residues. The germline V gene encodes CDR1 MNHNY and CDR2 SVGAGI (reference sequence). The germline V and J ends were trimmed by 10 bases and 5 bases, with 11 bases remaining between them. CDR3 nucleotides: TGTGCCACCTCCGAGGACGAGACCCAGTACTTC. Protein: CATSEDETQYF.

The V call is TRBV5-1, the J call TRBJ2-5; D is tentatively TRBD1 or TRBD2 (5 bases each). From germline, CDR1 is SGHRS and CDR2 YFSETQ. The CDR3 loop spans 16 amino acids. Between the trimmed V and J ends, which lost 0 bases and 9 bases, there was a span of 21 bases. The CDR3 loop reads CASSLGRPGPRGSQYF. CDR3 sequence (DNA): TGCGCCAGCAGCTTGGGCAGGCCGGGGCCGAGGGGCTCCCAGTACTTC.

The V call is TRBV7-9, the J call TRBJ1-2; weak D call: TRBD1 (5 bases). The CDR3 has 15 amino acids. The V end lost 1 base, the J end lost 5 bases, and 14 bases lay between the germline ends. Germline V gene sequence: CDR1 SEHNR, CDR2 FQNEAQ (reference sequence). The CDR3 DNA sequence: TGTGCCAGCAGCTTAGTCACGGGGGATGGGTATGGCTACACCTTC. Its translation: CASSLVTGDGYGYTF.

The CDR3 sequence: CASRDYRGQQYF. The DNA for the CDR3 is TGTGCCAGTAGGGACTACAGGGGTCAACAGTACTTC. The gene calls are TRBV19 and TRBJ2-7; the D gene is possibly TRBD1 (7 bases). CDR1 is LNHDA, CDR2 SQIVND, per germline (reference sequence). The CDR3 is 12 amino acids. V shed 6 bases and J shed 10 bases, with 16 bases lying between them.

Points on this clone: One junction end does not reproduce the germline sequence, and a read error may be involved. CDR3 region: CASREWGPSGYEQYF. CDR3 coding DNA: TGTGCCAGCAGAGAGTGGGGACCTAGCGGCTACGAGCAGTATTTC. The V gene is TRBV27, the J gene TRBJ2-7; 7 bases match TRBD2. The CDR3 sequence is 15 residues long. Germline lookup yields CDR1 MNHEY and CDR2 SMNVEV (reference sequence).

The DNA for the CDR3 is TGTGCCAGCAGCTCGGGTGAGGGCGGGGCCAACGTCCTGACTTTC. Amino acid sequence: CASSSGEGGANVLTF. The genes are TRBV6-5 and TRBJ2-6, with D possibly TRBD2 on 5 matching bases. CDR3 length: 15 amino acids. Germline V CDR1 and CDR2: MNHEY, SVGAGI. Trimming cost V 6 bases and J 4 bases, with 13 bases left between them.

The gene calls are TRBV5-5 and TRBJ2-3; weak D call: TRBD2 (5 bases). Germline-derived CDR1 and CDR2 are SGHKS and YYEKEE (reference sequence). V was pared by 2 bases and J by 1 base, with 11 bases between. The CDR3 covers 15 residues. The CDR3 reads CASSFTSWGTDTQYF. CDR3 in DNA: TGTGCCAGCAGCTTTACTAGTTGGGGCACAGATACGCAGTATTTT.

This clone appeared a single time. The rearrangement links TRBV19 to TRBJ2-1; the D is unclear. Germline CDR1 is LNHDA and CDR2 is SQIVND (reference sequence). The CDR3 contains 13 residues. Trimming left V 5 bases short and J 4 bases short, with 9 bases between. The CDR3 DNA sequence: TGTGCCAGTAGTTTACGTCTTTACAATGAGCAGTTCTTC. Translation: CASSLRLYNEQFF.

This chain links TRBV2 with TRBJ2-1, with 10 bases fitting TRBD2. Germline CDR1 is SNHLY and CDR2 is FYNNEI. The CDR3 runs 15 residues. The V segment lost 3 bases and the J segment 7 bases; nucleotides outside the gene matches: 6. The CDR3 DNA reads as TGTGCCAGCAGTGATGCGACTAGCGGGTGGAATGAGCAGTTCTTC. Translation: CASSDATSGWNEQFF.

This clone was detected only once. The chain uses TRBV7-9 and TRBJ2-1, with TRBD2 as a possible D gene (5 bases). Germline values: CDR1 SEHNR, CDR2 FQNEAQ (reference sequence). Between the trimmed V and J ends, which lost 1 base and 9 bases, there was a span of 7 bases. The CDR3 totals 12 residues. The CDR3 region has the DNA TGTGCCAGCAGCTTAGTAGCGAGTGAGCAGTTCTTC. It specifies CASSLVASEQFF.

V usage is TRBV28 and J usage is TRBJ1-2, with TRBD1 as a possible D gene (6 bases). This CDR3 region has 16 residues. The V end lost 4 bases, the J end lost 4 bases, and 19 bases lay between the germline ends. Germline values: CDR1 MDHEN, CDR2 SYDVKM. CDR3 in DNA: TGTGCCAGCAGTTCCCCGGGGGGCGGGCCGGGCTATGGCTACACCTTC. Translating gives CASSSPGGGPGYGYTF.

The chain combines TRBV7-2 with TRBJ1-3; the D gene is possibly TRBD1 (5 bases). CDR1 and CDR2 from the germline V gene are SGHTA and FQGNSA. CDR3 length: 16 residues. The ends were cut back, 2 bases at V and 2 bases at J, with 13 bases in the middle. The CDR3 protein is CASSLSGNPPGNTIYF. DNA of the CDR3: TGTGCCAGCAGCTTATCAGGGAATCCTCCTGGAAACACCATATATTTT.

The chain joins TRBV27 to TRBJ1-5; 7 positions match TRBD1. Unmatched junction bases numbered 10, after V lost 8 bases and J lost 3 bases. This CDR3 spans 15 amino acids. CDR1 is MNHEY, CDR2 SMNVEV, per germline (reference sequence). The CDR3 region has the DNA TGTGCCAGCTCCCGGGAGGGGGCGGTCAATCAGCCCCAGCATTTT. It translates to CASSREGAVNQPQHF.

This clone was recorded a few times. The CDR3 coding sequence is TGTGCCAGCCAAAGTACGGGGGGTCAGCCCCAGCATTTT. As protein: CASQSTGGQPQHF. The chain couples TRBV27 to TRBJ1-5; a weak D match, TRBD1 (5 bases). V was clipped by 8 bases and J by 6 bases, with 14 bases between them. Germline CDR1 reads MNHEY; CDR2 reads SMNVEV (reference sequence). The CDR3 has 13 amino acids.

This rearrangement joins TRBV5-1 to TRBJ2-1; D may be TRBD1 (5 bases). The CDR3 is 12 residues long. Deletions cut 5 bases from V and 7 bases from J, with 10 bases between. In germline, CDR1 is SGHRS, CDR2 YFSETQ. The CDR3, as DNA: TGCGCCAGCAGGTACCAGGGAAATGAGCAGTTCTTC. Its translation: CASRYQGNEQFF.

J is TRBJ1-1 and V is TRBV29-1, with D maybe TRBD1 (5 bases). The CDR3 contains 14 residues. V lost 1 base to trimming and J lost 1 base, with 10 bases between them. Germline V lookup: CDR1 SQVTM, CDR2 ANQGSEA. The CDR3 region is CSVEGGLSNTEAFF. The CDR3 DNA reads TGCAGCGTTGAAGGGGGACTGTCGAACACTGAAGCTTTCTTT. The full variable domain, rest sourced from reference TRBV29-1 and TRBJ1-1, is SAVISQKPSRDICQRGTSLTIQCQVDSQVTMMFWYRQQPGQSLTLIATANQGSEATYESGFVIDKFPISRPNLTFSTLTVSNMSPEDSSIYLCSVEGGLSNTEAFFGQGTRLTVV.

The V and J genes are TRBV9 and TRBJ1-2, with a possible D match to TRBD1 (6 bases). The CDR3 totals 12 residues. Per germline, CDR1 SGDLS and CDR2 YYNGEE. V lost 4 bases, J lost 8 bases, and 12 bases lay in between. CDR3 residues: CASSSHRVGYTF. The CDR3 nucleotides are TGTGCCAGCAGCTCCCACAGGGTCGGCTACACCTTC.

V usage is TRBV7-9 and J usage is TRBJ2-1, with 8 positions matching TRBD2. The CDR3 runs to 14 residues. V dropped 5 bases and J dropped 9; count of bases not matched to a gene: 9. Germline V CDR1 and CDR2: SEHNR, FQNEAQ (reference sequence). Here the CDR3 reads CASSVVREVGEQFF. The CDR3 coding sequence is TGTGCCAGCAGCGTGGTGCGGGAGGTGGGTGAGCAGTTCTTC.

The chain is built from TRBV6-6 and TRBJ1-1; D remains unclear. The length of the CDR3 is 10 residues. The V gene lost 2 bases and the J gene lost 14 bases, with 9 bases spanning the gap. Germline CDR1 and CDR2: MNHNY and SVGAGI (reference sequence). CDR3 in DNA: TGTGCCAGCAGTTACCCCCCTAACTTCTTT. This translates into CASSYPPNFF.

V and J are TRBV14 and TRBJ1-4, with 9 bases aligning to TRBD1. The CDR3 runs to 13 residues. Germline CDR1 reads SGHDN; CDR2 reads FVKESK. The CDR3 protein is CASNRGRNEKLFF. The CDR3, as DNA: TGTGCGTCGAACAGGGGGCGTAATGAAAAACTGTTTTTT.

This chain joins TRBV29-1 and TRBJ1-2, with no clear D. Germline CDR1 and CDR2: SQVTM and ANQGSEA. Trimming stripped 4 bases from V and 6 bases from J, with 9 bases between. The CDR3 contains 11 residues. CDR3 protein: CSVVYRDGYTF. CDR3 DNA sequence: TGCAGCGTTGTATATCGTGATGGCTACACCTTC.

The sample holds a few counts of this clone. The gene calls are TRBV7-9 and TRBJ1-1; D gene unclear. Germline V gene sequence: CDR1 SEHNR, CDR2 FQNEAQ (reference sequence). The CDR3 spans 14 residues. V was trimmed by 5 bases and J by 6 bases, leaving 16 bases between them. The CDR3 DNA reads as TGTGCCAGCAGCGTAGTACAGAGAGGTTCTGAAGCTTTCTTT. Translated: CASSVVQRGSEAFF. Based on the CDR3 plus reference TRBV7-9 and TRBJ1-1, the full variable domain is DTGVSQNPRHKITKRGQNVTFRCDPISEHNRLYWYRQTLGQGPEFLTYFQNEAQLEKSRLLSDRFSAERPKGSFSTLEIQRTEQGDSAMYLCASSVVQRGSEAFFGQGTRLTVV.